These T cell receptor beta chains were read from a single sample in a study of T cells in Graves' hyperthyroidism and ophthalmopathy. Each CDR3 protein gets one entry after TCRdb re-called the multiplex PCR reads with MiXCR. Among about 350,000 distinct CDR3 sequences listed, 13% to 15% were seen once. Sequences were obtained from blood. All receptors come from an older woman with Graves' ophthalmopathy. Both conserved end residues are part of each CDR3. Each record gives: D gene, J gene, clone size, V gene, CDR3 protein, CDR3 DNA. The D gene is left open where the match is weak. Only part of the rows carry a size: once, few, many, or a class if the clone is expanded.

d_call: -; j_call: TRBJ2-5; clone_size: -; v_call: TRBV5-1; cdr3_aa: CASSVGTSQETQYF; cdr3_nt: TGCGCCAGCAGCGTAGGGACTTCCCAAGAGACCCAGTACTTC
d_call: -; j_call: TRBJ2-3; clone_size: few; v_call: TRBV7-9; cdr3_aa: CASSLVSWSEDTQYF; cdr3_nt: TGTGCCAGCAGCTTAGTGTCCTGGAGCGAAGATACGCAGTATTTT
d_call: -; j_call: TRBJ1-5; clone_size: -; v_call: TRBV25-1; cdr3_aa: CASSESEGRGPQHF; cdr3_nt: TGTGCCAGCAGTGAATCGGAAGGGAGAGGCCCCCAGCATTTT
d_call: TRBD1; j_call: TRBJ2-7; clone_size: -; v_call: TRBV27; cdr3_aa: CASSYYRGAHEQYF; cdr3_nt: TGTGCCAGCAGTTATTACAGGGGTGCCCACGAGCAGTACTTC
d_call: TRBD2; j_call: TRBJ2-1; clone_size: -; v_call: TRBV10-3; cdr3_aa: CAISESPGGTSGNEQFF; cdr3_nt: TGTGCCATCAGTGAGTCCCCTGGGGGGACTAGCGGGAATGAGCAGTTCTTC
d_call: -; j_call: TRBJ2-7; clone_size: many; v_call: TRBV28; cdr3_aa: CASSPLGSRGQYF; cdr3_nt: TGTGCCAGCAGTCCCCTGGGGTCCCGTGGGCAGTACTTC
d_call: -; j_call: TRBJ2-3; clone_size: few; v_call: TRBV2; cdr3_aa: CASRVSGTDTQYF; cdr3_nt: TGTGCCAGCAGAGTTAGCGGCACAGATACGCAGTATTTT
d_call: TRBD1; j_call: TRBJ1-6; clone_size: -; v_call: TRBV9; cdr3_aa: CASSVGDRASPLHF; cdr3_nt: TGTGCCAGCAGCGTAGGGGACAGGGCGTCACCCCTCCACTTT
d_call: -; j_call: TRBJ1-5; clone_size: few; v_call: TRBV5-5; cdr3_aa: CASSPTRGSSHQPQHF; cdr3_nt: TGTGCCAGCAGCCCCACTCGGGGAAGTTCGCATCAGCCCCAGCATTTT
d_call: TRBD1; j_call: TRBJ2-3; clone_size: many; v_call: TRBV7-3; cdr3_aa: CASRLTGMADTQYF; cdr3_nt: TGTGCCAGCAGACTGACAGGGATGGCAGATACGCAGTATTTT
d_call: -; j_call: TRBJ1-1; clone_size: many; v_call: TRBV12-3/TRBV12-4; cdr3_aa: CASTRGGTAFF; cdr3_nt: TGTGCCAGCACCCGAGGGGGGACGGCTTTCTTT
d_call: -; j_call: TRBJ1-4; clone_size: few; v_call: TRBV7-2; cdr3_aa: CASSRTVQGEKLFF; cdr3_nt: TGTGCCAGCAGCAGGACAGTGCAAGGTGAAAAACTGTTTTTT
d_call: TRBD2; j_call: TRBJ2-3; clone_size: -; v_call: TRBV20-1; cdr3_aa: CSARDAAGLATDTQYF; cdr3_nt: TGCAGTGCTAGAGATGCGGCGGGACTAGCAACAGATACGCAGTATTTT
d_call: -; j_call: TRBJ1-1; clone_size: many; v_call: TRBV2; cdr3_aa: CASRAGGDTEAFF; cdr3_nt: TGTGCCAGCAGGGCGGGTGGAGACACTGAAGCTTTCTTT
d_call: TRBD2; j_call: TRBJ2-3; clone_size: many; v_call: TRBV28; cdr3_aa: CASSSPGQGTSGKSYF; cdr3_nt: TGTGCCAGCAGTTCTCCGGGACAGGGGACTAGCGGGAAATCGTATTTT
d_call: -; j_call: TRBJ1-1; clone_size: many; v_call: TRBV6-5; cdr3_aa: CASSYSIPGTNTEAFF; cdr3_nt: TGTGCCAGCAGTTACTCGATCCCAGGAACGAACACTGAAGCTTTCTTT
d_call: -; j_call: TRBJ1-4; clone_size: few; v_call: TRBV12-3/TRBV12-4; cdr3_aa: CASSEFKGGRFNEKLFF; cdr3_nt: TGTGCCAGCAGTGAATTCAAGGGGGGAAGATTTAATGAAAAACTGTTTTTT
d_call: -; j_call: TRBJ2-1; clone_size: many; v_call: TRBV20-1; cdr3_aa: CSAFRPRDEQFF; cdr3_nt: TGCAGTGCATTTAGACCTCGCGATGAGCAGTTCTTC
d_call: TRBD2; j_call: TRBJ2-1; clone_size: few; v_call: TRBV7-9; cdr3_aa: CASSLKGLAGSYNEQFF; cdr3_nt: TGTGCCAGCAGCTTAAAGGGACTAGCGGGCTCCTACAATGAGCAGTTCTTC
d_call: -; j_call: TRBJ1-1; clone_size: -; v_call: TRBV19; cdr3_aa: CASRRRPGRAFF; cdr3_nt: TGTGCCAGTAGGCGACGACCGGGTCGGGCTTTCTTT
d_call: TRBD2; j_call: TRBJ2-5; clone_size: many; v_call: TRBV24-1; cdr3_aa: CATSDFRGRKETQYF; cdr3_nt: TGTGCCACCAGTGATTTCCGCGGGAGAAAGGAGACCCAGTACTTC
d_call: TRBD2; j_call: TRBJ2-2; clone_size: many; v_call: TRBV20-1; cdr3_aa: CSARSRTSGTYTGELFF; cdr3_nt: TGCAGTGCTAGATCCCGGACTAGCGGGACATATACCGGGGAGCTGTTTTTT
d_call: TRBD2; j_call: TRBJ2-1; clone_size: many; v_call: TRBV30; cdr3_aa: CAWGLAGDEQFF; cdr3_nt: TGTGCCTGGGGACTAGCGGGAGATGAGCAGTTCTTC
d_call: TRBD2; j_call: TRBJ2-1; clone_size: many; v_call: TRBV5-6; cdr3_aa: CASSLSLAASSYNEQFF; cdr3_nt: TGTGCCAGCAGCTTGTCACTAGCGGCCTCCTCCTACAATGAGCAGTTCTTC
d_call: -; j_call: TRBJ2-5; clone_size: many; v_call: TRBV7-9; cdr3_aa: CASSLVGASQETQYF; cdr3_nt: TGTGCCAGCAGCTTAGTTGGTGCGAGTCAAGAGACCCAGTACTTC
d_call: -; j_call: TRBJ1-4; clone_size: -; v_call: TRBV13; cdr3_aa: CASSFRTTNEKLFF; cdr3_nt: TGTGCCAGCAGCTTCCGGACGACTAATGAAAAACTGTTTTTT
d_call: -; j_call: TRBJ2-7; clone_size: many; v_call: TRBV20-1; cdr3_aa: CSARESKEPNYEQYF; cdr3_nt: TGCAGTGCTAGGGAAAGTAAGGAACCCAACTACGAGCAGTACTTC
d_call: -; j_call: TRBJ2-3; clone_size: many; v_call: TRBV11-2; cdr3_aa: CASSLDPGTDTQYF; cdr3_nt: TGTGCCAGCAGCTTAGATCCAGGCACAGATACGCAGTATTTT
d_call: -; j_call: TRBJ2-7; clone_size: -; v_call: TRBV2; cdr3_aa: CASTGRDISYEQYF; cdr3_nt: TGTGCCAGCACGGGGAGGGACATTTCCTACGAGCAGTACTTC
d_call: -; j_call: TRBJ2-2; clone_size: many; v_call: TRBV7-3; cdr3_aa: CASSSSSSGSGELFF; cdr3_nt: TGTGCCAGCAGCTCCTCGAGCAGCGGGTCCGGGGAGCTGTTTTTT
d_call: -; j_call: TRBJ2-3; clone_size: many; v_call: TRBV10-3; cdr3_aa: CAISEAGGTDTQYF; cdr3_nt: TGTGCCATCAGTGAAGCAGGGGGCACAGATACGCAGTATTTT
d_call: -; j_call: TRBJ2-1; clone_size: many; v_call: TRBV28; cdr3_aa: CASRPPSSYNEQFF; cdr3_nt: TGTGCCAGCAGACCCCCGAGCTCCTACAATGAGCAGTTCTTC
d_call: TRBD2; j_call: TRBJ2-7; clone_size: many; v_call: TRBV7-2; cdr3_aa: CASSLVAGEKYEQYF; cdr3_nt: TGTGCCAGCAGCTTAGTCGCGGGAGAGAAATACGAGCAGTACTTC
d_call: -; j_call: TRBJ2-3; clone_size: many; v_call: TRBV9; cdr3_aa: CASSARESSTDTQYF; cdr3_nt: TGTGCCAGCAGCGCCCGAGAGTCTAGCACAGATACGCAGTATTTT
d_call: TRBD2; j_call: TRBJ2-7; clone_size: few; v_call: TRBV20-1; cdr3_aa: CSARDPGVAGYEQYF; cdr3_nt: TGCAGTGCTAGAGACCCGGGAGTAGCGGGCTACGAGCAGTACTTC
d_call: TRBD2; j_call: TRBJ2-2; clone_size: many; v_call: TRBV5-1; cdr3_aa: CASSSGLAGGELFF; cdr3_nt: TGCGCCAGCAGCTCGGGACTAGCGGGCGGGGAGCTGTTTTTT
d_call: -; j_call: TRBJ2-7; clone_size: -; v_call: TRBV7-2; cdr3_aa: CASSLGIADQRGAYEQYF; cdr3_nt: TGTGCCAGCAGCTTAGGTATTGCGGACCAAAGAGGGGCCTACGAGCAGTACTTC
d_call: TRBD2; j_call: TRBJ2-1; clone_size: many; v_call: TRBV12-3/TRBV12-4; cdr3_aa: CASSLVTSGRSYNEQFF; cdr3_nt: TGTGCCAGCAGTTTAGTTACTAGCGGGAGGTCCTACAATGAGCAGTTCTTC
d_call: TRBD2; j_call: TRBJ2-2; clone_size: many; v_call: TRBV5-1; cdr3_aa: CASSLAVTSAGELFF; cdr3_nt: TGCGCCAGCAGCTTGGCTGTGACTAGCGCCGGGGAGCTGTTTTTT